What follows describes a single T cell receptor beta chain. Its target is unknown. Repertoires were generated with immunoSEQ multiplex PCR, while TCRdb's copy carries only in-frame clones and drops some. Altogether some 630,000 clones are present, around 96% being singletons, with the ten largest covering about 0.11%. The data were obtained in a study of shared clonotypes between healthy human individuals. The CDR3 is made up of 14 amino acids. CDR1 is SGHAT, CDR2 FQNNGV, per germline. Germline trimming cut 3 bases from V and 11 bases from J; bases unmatched to any gene: 10. CD45RO-negative CD8 cells positively selected for CCR7 made up the naive population, which excluded terminally differentiated effector memory CD45RA+ cells. Study results and limitations: Depth of sequencing was expected to influence donor clonotype sharing. Sampling covered nothing but blood. Tissue TCR repertoires likely differ from those found in blood. About 5% was the fraction of naive CD4 clonotypes found shared across several donors.

This clonotype originated in a woman under 40 in good health. This sequence joins TRBV11-2 and TRBJ2-3, with 8 bases that match TRBD2. Specimen: naive CD8+ T cells sorted from blood. The CDR3 loop reads CASSLPLAGMEQYF. The CDR3 DNA follows: TGTGCCAGCAGCTTGCCCTTAGCGGGGATGGAGCAGTATTTT. Variable domain in full (rest from reference TRBV11-2 and TRBJ2-3): EAGVAQSPRYKIIEKRQSVAFWCNPISGHATLYWYQQILGQGPKLLIQFQNNGVVDDSQLPKDRFSAERLKGVDSTLKIQPAKLEDSAVYLCASSLPLAGMEQYFGPGTRLTVL.